The source of this TCR beta chain is a study of cytomegalovirus exposure and HLA in healthy donors. Turning to the study itself: Early released data comprised 80 million to 100 million unique TCRs from HLA-typed donors.

Notes on this clone: The antigen remains undetermined.

The PCR was carried out with 60 Vbeta primers and 13 Jbeta primers. The protocol was immunoSEQ multiplex PCR, while the TCRdb copy is restricted to in-frame clones and leaves out a portion. The table has more than 85,000 clones, roughly 76% seen once. Notes on the study in general: A later analysis associated some 16,000 TCR beta sequences with HLA alleles at a 0.05 false discovery rate.

Sequenced: PBMCs. The TCR comes from a woman in her forties or fifties in good health and CMV-seropositive.

This chain's CDR3 is CASSDALSETQYF. CDR3 DNA: TGTGCCAGCAGTGACGCGCTCTCCGAGACCCAGTACTTC. The genes are TRBV2 and TRBJ2-5; D ambiguous. The CDR3 has 13 amino acids. Between the trimmed V and J ends, which lost 3 bases and 5 bases, there was a span of 10 bases. Germline V gives CDR1 SNHLY, CDR2 FYNNEI.